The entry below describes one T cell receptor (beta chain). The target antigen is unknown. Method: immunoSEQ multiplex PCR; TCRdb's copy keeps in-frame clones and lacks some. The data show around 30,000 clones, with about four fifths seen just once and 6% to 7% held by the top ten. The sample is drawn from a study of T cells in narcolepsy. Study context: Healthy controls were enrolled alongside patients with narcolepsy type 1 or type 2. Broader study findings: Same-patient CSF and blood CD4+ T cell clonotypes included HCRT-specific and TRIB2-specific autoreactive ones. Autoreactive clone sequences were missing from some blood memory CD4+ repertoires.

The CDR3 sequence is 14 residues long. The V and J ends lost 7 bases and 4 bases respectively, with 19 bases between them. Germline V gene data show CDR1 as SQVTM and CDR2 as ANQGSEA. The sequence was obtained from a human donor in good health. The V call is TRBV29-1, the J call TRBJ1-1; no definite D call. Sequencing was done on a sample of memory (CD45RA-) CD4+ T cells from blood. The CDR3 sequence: CSAERPSFATEAFF. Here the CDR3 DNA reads TGCAGCGCCGAGCGTCCGTCGTTTGCCACTGAAGCTTTCTTT.